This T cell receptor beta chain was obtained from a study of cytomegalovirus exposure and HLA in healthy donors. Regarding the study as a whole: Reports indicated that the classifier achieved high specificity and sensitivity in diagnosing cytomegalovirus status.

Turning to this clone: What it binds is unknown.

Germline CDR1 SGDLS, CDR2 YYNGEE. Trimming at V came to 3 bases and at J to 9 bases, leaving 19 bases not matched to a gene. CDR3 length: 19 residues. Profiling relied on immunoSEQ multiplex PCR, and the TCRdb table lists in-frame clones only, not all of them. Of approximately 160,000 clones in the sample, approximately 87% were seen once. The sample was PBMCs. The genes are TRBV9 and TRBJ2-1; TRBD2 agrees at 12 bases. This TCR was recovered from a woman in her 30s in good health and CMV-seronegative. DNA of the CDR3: TGTGCCAGCAGCGCTTCCATAGCCCCCGCTAGCGGGGGGGCGCTTGAGCAGTTCTTC. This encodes CASSASIAPASGGALEQFF.